This T cell receptor beta chain was identified during a study of blood T cells in healthy people across ages. Overall study results and limits: Changes in expanded clonotypes were possibly confounded, as the CMV status of donors was unknown.

Germline CDR1 is SNHLY and CDR2 is FYNNEI. The CDR3 runs to 14 residues. Deletions cut 8 bases from V and 9 bases from J, with 20 bases between. The second PCR ran roughly 7 to 11 cycles with a sample-barcoded 5' primer and J-beta primers. Every single cDNA molecule received a tag from a template-switch adaptor with 12 random nucleotides. TCRdb processed the 5' RACE reads anew with MiXCR; each CDR3 protein has one entry. The table includes some 730,000 distinct CDR3 sequences, approximately 21% detected once. This clonotype occurred a few times. Its antigen is currently unknown. Sequencing was done on a sample of blood. The J gene is TRBJ2-1, the V gene TRBV2; D is possibly TRBD1 (6 bases). This TCR was sampled from a man in his 70s in good health. The CDR3 protein is CASDDTLQGSEQFF. The CDR3 coding sequence is TGTGCCAGCGACGATACCTTACAGGGTAGTGAGCAGTTCTTC. The full variable domain, in which reference TRBV2 and TRBJ2-1 provide the parts outside the CDR3, is EPEVTQTPSHQVTQMGQEVILRCVPISNHLYFYWYRQILGQKVEFLVSFYNNEISEKSEIFDDQFSVERPDGSNFTLKIRSTKLEDSAMYFCASDDTLQGSEQFFGPGTRLTVL.